This passage covers 12 T cell receptor beta chains from one sample sequenced in a study of control samples from healthy donors and cancer patients. TCRdb's table, derived via immunoSEQ multiplex PCR, lists solely in-frame clones and lacks some. Of around 170,000 clones in the sample, around 91% were seen once. Sequencing used blood. Receptor source: a woman aged 50 to 60 in good health.

The rearrangement joins TRBV4-3 to TRBJ2-2; the match to TRBD2 covers 9 bases. Germline CDR1 is LGHNA and CDR2 is YSLEER. The CDR3 runs to 16 residues. V lost 3 bases and J lost 2; bases outside the gene matches: 4. CDR3 nucleotides: TGCGCCAGCAGCCAGGAACTAGCGGGTAACACCGGGGAGCTGTTTTTT. This codes for CASSQELAGNTGELFF.

The chain links TRBV9 to TRBJ1-5; possible D gene TRBD1, 6 bases. The V gene lost 0 bases and the J gene lost 7 bases, with 14 bases spanning the gap. The germline V gene has CDR1 SGDLS and CDR2 YYNGEE. The CDR3 has 15 residues. CDR3 DNA sequence: TGTGCCAGCAGCGTAGAGGGGGGGGCCGGCCAGCCCCAGCATTTT. This codes for CASSVEGGAGQPQHF.

The gene calls are TRBV7-2 and TRBJ2-2; D is tentatively TRBD1 or TRBD2 (5 bases each). The CDR3 runs 15 residues. CDR1 is SGHTA and CDR2 is FQGNSA in the germline V gene. Trimming removed 9 bases from V and 0 bases from J, with 14 bases in between. The DNA for the CDR3 is TGTGCCAGTACCCTGGGACCAACGAACACCGGGGAGCTGTTTTTT. It is translated as CASTLGPTNTGELFF. Complete variable domain (other parts from reference TRBV7-2 and TRBJ2-2): GAGVSQSPSNKVTEKGKDVELRCDPISGHTALYWYRQSLGQGLEFLIYFQGNSAPDKSGLPSDRFSAERTGGSVSTLTIQRTQQEDSAVYLCASTLGPTNTGELFFGEGSRLTVL.

The chain is built from TRBV14 and TRBJ1-1; tentatively, D is TRBD1 (5 bases). The CDR3 is 13 amino acids. The V end lost 2 bases, the J end lost 5 bases, and 9 bases lay between the germline ends. The germline CDR1 and CDR2 sequences are SGHDN and FVKESK. This CDR3 is CASSQLRVTEAFF. CDR3 DNA sequence: TGTGCCAGCAGCCAACTCAGGGTTACTGAAGCTTTCTTT.

This clone was seen a few times. The chain recombines TRBV3-1 (or the pseudogene TRBV3-2) with TRBJ2-3, with 9 nucleotides matching TRBD2. V was clipped by 0 bases and J by 4 bases; unmatched bases: 5. Germline assignment: CDR1 LGHDT and CDR2 YNNKEL (reference sequence). The CDR3 runs to 16 residues. CDR3 in amino acids: CASSQEAGGPADTQYF. In nucleotides, the CDR3 is TGTGCCAGCAGCCAAGAGGCGGGAGGGCCCGCAGATACGCAGTATTTT.

The rearrangement links TRBV6-6 to TRBJ2-7; D unclear. The V and J ends lost 6 bases and 7 bases respectively, with 19 bases between them. Germline CDR1 is MNHNY and CDR2 is SVGAGI (reference sequence). The CDR3 is 14 amino acids. In nucleotides, the CDR3 is TGTGCCAGCAGCACTCACAATGACTGGGGAGAGCAGTACTTC. As protein: CASSTHNDWGEQYF.

The genes are TRBV7-9 and TRBJ2-5; 7 nucleotides match TRBD1. Unmatched junction bases numbered 7, after V lost 7 bases and J lost 5 bases. The CDR3 contains 13 residues. CDR1 is SEHNR, CDR2 FQNEAQ, per germline (reference sequence). The CDR3 here is CASIQGSGETQYF. The CDR3, as DNA: TGTGCCAGCATACAGGGGAGTGGGGAGACCCAGTACTTC.

This clone has just a few counts. This chain uses TRBV27 with TRBJ1-2; a weak D match, TRBD1 (5 bases). V was clipped by 2 bases and J by 4 bases, with 8 bases between them. Germline CDR1 MNHEY, CDR2 SMNVEV (reference sequence). This CDR3 is built from 13 residues. Here the CDR3 reads CASSLGTAYGYTF. The CDR3 nucleotides read TGTGCCAGCAGTTTAGGGACTGCCTATGGCTACACCTTC.

The chain combines TRBV28 with TRBJ1-1; D is unclear. V shed 8 bases and J shed 4 bases, with 14 bases lying between them. The CDR3 has 13 residues. Germline CDR1 and CDR2: MDHEN and SYDVKM. The CDR3 DNA sequence: TGTGCCAGCGAGGGTGTAGATGGCACTGAAGCTTTCTTT. Translation: CASEGVDGTEAFF.

This chain links TRBV9 with TRBJ2-3; 7 bases are shared with TRBD2. The CDR3 consists of 16 residues. The V gene end was trimmed by 0 bases and the J gene end by 5 bases; junction bases not matched to a gene: 9. The germline gives CDR1 SGDLS, CDR2 YYNGEE. CDR3 loop: CASSVAPAGPGDTQYF. CDR3 DNA: TGTGCCAGCAGCGTAGCCCCAGCGGGGCCCGGAGATACGCAGTATTTT.

The chain links TRBV30 to TRBJ1-6; a weak D match, TRBD1 (6 bases). Trimming pared 7 bases from V and 8 bases from J, leaving 15 bases between. Germline V lookup: CDR1 GTSNPN, CDR2 SVGIG (reference sequence). The CDR3 runs to 13 residues. CDR3 in amino acids: CASTRGTDSPLHF. The DNA of the CDR3 is TGTGCCTCGACCAGGGGAACGGATTCACCCCTCCACTTT.

This clone was observed a single time. The chain joins TRBV10-3 to TRBJ2-3; D call uncertain. The CDR3 is 15 amino acids. Looked up from germline, CDR1 is ENHRY and CDR2 is SYGVKD. The V end was cut by 1 base, the J end by 2 bases, with 10 bases between. For the CDR3, the DNA is TGTGCCATCAGTGAGTTTCCCACAGACACAGATACGCAGTATTTT. Translated, it gives CAISEFPTDTDTQYF.